These 8 T cell receptor beta chains were sequenced from one sample in a study of OX40 agonist ivuxolimab in advanced cancers. Profiling relied on immunoSEQ multiplex PCR, and the TCRdb table lists in-frame clones only, not all of them. In the table there are more than 12,000 clones, about 89% of which are singletons. The sequenced sample was CD4+ or CD8+ T cells sorted from blood, obtained in a trial of the OX40 agonist ivuxolimab. The receptors were sampled from an adult with an advanced solid tumor such as melanoma, head and neck, liver or kidney cancer.

The CDR3 DNA sequence: TGTGCCAGCGGAATAAGACTAGCGGGAGGCCGAGGGTACAATGAGCAGTTCTTC. It encodes CASGIRLAGGRGYNEQFF. The rearrangement links TRBV4-2 to TRBJ2-1, with TRBD2 identical over 13 bases. This CDR3 is built from 18 residues. Germline V CDR1 and CDR2: LGHNA, YNFKEQ. The junction had 14 bases not matched to a gene; V was cut back by 8 bases and J by 4 bases.

As regards this clone: The same CDR3 is also encoded by other DNA sequences in this sample. V usage is TRBV9 and J usage is TRBJ2-7, with D uncertain. The ends were cut back, 0 bases at V and 3 bases at J, with 7 bases in the middle. Germline CDR1 SGDLS, CDR2 YYNGEE. The CDR3 is 13 amino acids. CDR3 in DNA: TGTGCCAGCAGCGTAGATGGGGACTACGAGCAGTACTTC. Encoded protein: CASSVDGDYEQYF.

V and J are TRBV13 and TRBJ2-7; a weak D match, TRBD1 (5 bases). V lost 0 bases to trimming and J lost 4 bases, with 7 bases between them. Germline CDR1 PRHDT, CDR2 FYEKMQ (reference sequence). This CDR3 spans 13 amino acids. This chain's CDR3 is CASSLGRAYEQYF. Here the CDR3 DNA reads TGTGCCAGCAGCTTAGGCAGGGCGTACGAGCAGTACTTC.

This chain uses TRBV28 with TRBJ1-1, with D uncertain. Trimming stripped 6 bases from V and 2 bases from J, with 4 bases between. The germline CDR1 and CDR2 sequences are MDHEN and SYDVKM. The CDR3 sequence is 11 residues long. CDR3: CASSPNTEAFF. The DNA of the CDR3 is TGTGCCAGCAGCCCAAACACTGAAGCTTTCTTT.

This chain links TRBV12-2 with TRBJ2-7; TRBD1 reflects the table's D call only, with no check against the DNA. TRBV12-2 is annotated as a pseudogene. The CDR3 length is 17 residues. The CDR3 region has the DNA TGTGCAAGTCGCCGCATCCTAGACAGGACCCACGCCTACGAGCAGTACTTC. Translating gives CASRRILDRTHAYEQYF.

V and J are TRBV27 and TRBJ2-7, with D possibly matching TRBD2 (7 bases). Germline-derived CDR1 and CDR2 are MNHEY and SMNVEV (reference sequence). Trimming removed 6 bases at V and 6 bases at J, with 18 bases between. The length of the CDR3 is 14 residues. The CDR3 sequence is CASSTGTTGGEQYF. Written as DNA, the CDR3 is TGTGCCAGCAGCACCGGGACAACGGGGGGCGAGCAGTACTTC.

The chain has TRBV5-6 and TRBJ1-1; D gene ambiguous. The CDR3 has 14 residues. Germline CDR1 is SGHDT and CDR2 is YYEEEE. The V gene lost 2 bases and the J gene lost 8 bases, with 16 bases spanning the gap. As DNA, the CDR3 is TGTGCCAGCAGCTTTGGGCAGGCGGCCCCCGAAGCTTTCTTT. Its protein product is CASSFGQAAPEAFF.

The V call is TRBV7-3, the J call TRBJ2-1; 9 positions match TRBD1. The CDR3 consists of 16 residues. Germline CDR1 is SGHTA and CDR2 is FQGTGA. V gave up 5 bases and J gave up 0 bases; unmatched junction bases: 5. The CDR3 region is CASSRQGGSSYNEQFF. CDR3 sequence (DNA): TGTGCCAGCAGCCGACAGGGGGGGAGCTCCTACAATGAGCAGTTCTTC. Drawing the rest from reference TRBV7-3 and TRBJ2-1, the complete variable domain is GAGVSQTPSNKVTEKGKYVELRCDPISGHTALYWYRQSLGQGPEFLIYFQGTGAADDSGLPNDRFFAVRPEGSVSTLKIQRTERGDSAVYLCASSRQGGSSYNEQFFGPGTRLTVL.